This TCR beta chain was recovered during a study of blood T cells in healthy people across ages. Points from the study as a whole: Naive T cell percentage and TCR beta diversity correlated strongly.

Extraction yielded at least 6 micrograms of total RNA per sample. A remark on this clonotype: No antigen is known for it.

Through a sample-barcoded 5' primer and a J-beta primer mix, a second PCR was run for roughly 7 to 12 cycles. Via MiXCR, TCRdb re-called the 5' RACE reads, giving one row per CDR3 protein. The table has 700,000 to 950,000 distinct CDR3 sequences, approximately 39% seen once; the top ten hold 20% to 25%. This sequence was found in a woman between 55 and 75 years old in good health. Sequencing used blood.

This chain's CDR3 is CASSYNFGQGSNEQYF. The CDR3 DNA is TGTGCCAGCAGTTACAATTTCGGACAGGGTTCCAATGAGCAGTACTTC. V usage is TRBV6-5 and J usage is TRBJ2-5; 8 bases align to TRBD1. The CDR3 is made up of 16 amino acids. The junction had 16 bases not matched to a gene; V was cut back by 2 bases and J by 11 bases. Germline loops: CDR1 MNHEY, CDR2 SVGAGI.